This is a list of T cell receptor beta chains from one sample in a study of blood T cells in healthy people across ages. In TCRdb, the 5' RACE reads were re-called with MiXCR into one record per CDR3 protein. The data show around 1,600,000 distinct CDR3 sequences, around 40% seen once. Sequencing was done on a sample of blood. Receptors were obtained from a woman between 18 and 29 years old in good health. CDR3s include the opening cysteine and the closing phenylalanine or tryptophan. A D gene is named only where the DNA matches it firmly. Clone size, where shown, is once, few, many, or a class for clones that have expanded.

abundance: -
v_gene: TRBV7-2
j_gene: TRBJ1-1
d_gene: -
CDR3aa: CASSHPGREAFF
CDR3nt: TGTGCCAGCAGCCACCCGGGACGGGAAGCTTTCTTT

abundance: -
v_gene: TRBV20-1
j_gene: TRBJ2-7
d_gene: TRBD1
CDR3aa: CSASVGTGVYEQYF
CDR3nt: TGCAGTGCTAGTGTTGGGACAGGCGTCTACGAGCAGTACTTC

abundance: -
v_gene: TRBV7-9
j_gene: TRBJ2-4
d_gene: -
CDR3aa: CASSAGQREQYF
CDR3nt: TGTGCCAGCAGCGCGGGACAGCGGGAGCAGTACTTC

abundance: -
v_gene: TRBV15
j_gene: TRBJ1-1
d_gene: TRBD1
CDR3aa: CATSFQPGQGNMNTEAFF
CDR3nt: TGTGCCACCAGCTTTCAGCCGGGACAGGGAAACATGAACACTGAAGCTTTCTTT

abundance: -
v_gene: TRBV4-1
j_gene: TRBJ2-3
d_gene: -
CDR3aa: CASSQEGNTRADTQYF
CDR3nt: TGCGCCAGCAGCCAAGAGGGAAACACGCGCGCAGATACGCAGTATTTT

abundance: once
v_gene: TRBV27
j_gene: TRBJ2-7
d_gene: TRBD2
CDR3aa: CASRTSGRAWEQYF
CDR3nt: TGTGCCAGTCGGACTAGCGGGAGGGCCTGGGAGCAGTACTTC

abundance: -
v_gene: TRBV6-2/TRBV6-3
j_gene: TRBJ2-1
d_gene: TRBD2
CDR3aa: CASSIAGLRYNEQFF
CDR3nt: TGTGCCAGCAGTATAGCGGGTCTACGATACAATGAGCAGTTCTTC

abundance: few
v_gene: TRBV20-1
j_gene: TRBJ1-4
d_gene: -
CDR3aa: CSAPLSFNEKLFF
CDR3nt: TGCAGTGCCCCACTGTCGTTTAATGAAAAACTGTTTTTT

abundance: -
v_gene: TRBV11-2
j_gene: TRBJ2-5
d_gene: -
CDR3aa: CASSLATEQGTQYF
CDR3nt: TGTGCCAGCAGCTTAGCAACAGAGCAAGGGACCCAGTACTTC

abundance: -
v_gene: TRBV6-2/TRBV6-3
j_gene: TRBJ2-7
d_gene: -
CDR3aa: CASRQASSYEQYF
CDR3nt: TGTGCCAGCAGGCAGGCCTCCTCCTACGAGCAGTACTTC

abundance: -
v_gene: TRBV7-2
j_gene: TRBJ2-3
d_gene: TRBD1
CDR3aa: CASSPRQGLRTDTQYF
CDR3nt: TGTGCCAGCAGCCCAAGACAGGGTTTAAGGACAGATACGCAGTATTTT

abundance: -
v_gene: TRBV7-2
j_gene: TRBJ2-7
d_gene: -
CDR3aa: CASSAQGSYEQYF
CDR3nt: TGTGCCAGCAGCGCCCAGGGTTCCTACGAGCAGTACTTC

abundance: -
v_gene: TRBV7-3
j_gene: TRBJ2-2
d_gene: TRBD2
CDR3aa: CASSLTGRGNTGELFF
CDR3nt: TGTGCCAGCAGCTTAACAGGGAGGGGGAACACCGGGGAGCTGTTTTTT

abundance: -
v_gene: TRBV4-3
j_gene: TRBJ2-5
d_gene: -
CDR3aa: CASSQDHLGTQYF
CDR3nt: TGCGCCAGCAGCCAAGATCATCTGGGGACCCAGTACTTC

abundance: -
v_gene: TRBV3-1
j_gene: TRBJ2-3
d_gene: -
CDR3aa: CASSLIRQRKYTDTQYF
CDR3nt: TGTGCCAGCAGCCTCATACGGCAGCGGAAATACACAGATACGCAGTATTTT

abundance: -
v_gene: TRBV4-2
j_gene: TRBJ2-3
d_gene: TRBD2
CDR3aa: CACSLHGTSGIDTQYF
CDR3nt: TGTGCCTGCAGCCTTCACGGGACTAGCGGGATAGATACGCAGTATTTT

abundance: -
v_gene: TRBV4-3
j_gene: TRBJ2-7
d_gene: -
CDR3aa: CASSQSFRGSYEQYF
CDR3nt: TGCGCCAGCAGCCAAAGCTTCAGGGGCTCCTACGAGCAGTACTTC

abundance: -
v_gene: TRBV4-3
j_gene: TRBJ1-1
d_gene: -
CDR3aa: CASSQDRFRVNAEAFF
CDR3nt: TGCGCCAGCAGCCAAGATCGGTTCAGGGTGAACGCTGAAGCTTTCTTT

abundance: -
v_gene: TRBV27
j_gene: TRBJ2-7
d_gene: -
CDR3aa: CASSLSSVSYEQYF
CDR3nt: TGTGCCAGCAGTTTATCTAGCGTCTCCTACGAGCAGTACTTC

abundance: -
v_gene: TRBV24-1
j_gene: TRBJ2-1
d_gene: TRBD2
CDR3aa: CATSARTGGYNEQFF
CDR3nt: TGTGCCACCAGTGCGAGAACGGGAGGATACAATGAGCAGTTCTTC

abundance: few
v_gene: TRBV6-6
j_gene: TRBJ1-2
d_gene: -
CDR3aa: CASSYSPVYGYTF
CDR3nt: TGTGCCAGCAGTTACTCGCCAGTCTATGGCTACACCTTC

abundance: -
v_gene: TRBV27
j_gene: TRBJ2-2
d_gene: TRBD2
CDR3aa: CASSLSLAGAFGELFF
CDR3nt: TGTGCCAGCAGTTTATCACTAGCGGGGGCGTTCGGGGAGCTGTTTTTT

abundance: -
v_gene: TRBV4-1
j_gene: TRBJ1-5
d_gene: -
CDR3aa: CASSQAGANQPQHF
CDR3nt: TGCGCCAGCAGCCAAGCAGGGGCCAATCAGCCCCAGCATTTT

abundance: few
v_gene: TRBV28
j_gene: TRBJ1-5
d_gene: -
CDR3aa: CATEPYNQPQHF
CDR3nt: TGTGCCACGGAGCCGTACAATCAGCCCCAGCATTTT

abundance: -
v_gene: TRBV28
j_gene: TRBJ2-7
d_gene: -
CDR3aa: CASISNPGYEQYF
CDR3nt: TGTGCCAGCATCAGCAACCCCGGCTACGAGCAGTACTTC

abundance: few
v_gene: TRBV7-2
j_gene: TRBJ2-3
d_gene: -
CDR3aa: CASNPAGGTDTQYF
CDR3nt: TGTGCCAGCAATCCTGCCGGGGGCACAGATACGCAGTATTTT

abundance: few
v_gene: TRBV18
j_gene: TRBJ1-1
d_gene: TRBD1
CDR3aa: CASSWDRKNTEAFF
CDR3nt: TGTGCCAGCTCATGGGACAGAAAGAACACTGAAGCTTTCTTT

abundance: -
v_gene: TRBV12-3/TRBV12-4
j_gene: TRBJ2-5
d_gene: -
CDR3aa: CASSLRSQGGSTQYF
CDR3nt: TGTGCCAGCAGTTTACGTAGTCAGGGGGGGTCGACCCAGTACTTC

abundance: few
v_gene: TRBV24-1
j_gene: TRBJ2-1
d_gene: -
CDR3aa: CATSVSPSSYNEQFF
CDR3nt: TGTGCCACCAGTGTTTCTCCTAGCTCCTACAATGAGCAGTTCTTC

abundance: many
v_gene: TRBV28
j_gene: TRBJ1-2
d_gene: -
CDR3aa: CASSGFGGASYGYTF
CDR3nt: TGTGCCAGCAGTGGTTTCGGGGGCGCGAGCTATGGCTACACCTTC

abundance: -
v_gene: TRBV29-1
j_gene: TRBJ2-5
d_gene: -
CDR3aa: CSVGSRGGETQYF
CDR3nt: TGCAGCGTTGGGAGCAGGGGGGGAGAGACCCAGTACTTC

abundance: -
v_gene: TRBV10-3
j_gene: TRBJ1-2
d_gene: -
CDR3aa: CTIMGVVNGYTF
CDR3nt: TGTACCATCATGGGGGTAGTGAATGGCTACACCTTC